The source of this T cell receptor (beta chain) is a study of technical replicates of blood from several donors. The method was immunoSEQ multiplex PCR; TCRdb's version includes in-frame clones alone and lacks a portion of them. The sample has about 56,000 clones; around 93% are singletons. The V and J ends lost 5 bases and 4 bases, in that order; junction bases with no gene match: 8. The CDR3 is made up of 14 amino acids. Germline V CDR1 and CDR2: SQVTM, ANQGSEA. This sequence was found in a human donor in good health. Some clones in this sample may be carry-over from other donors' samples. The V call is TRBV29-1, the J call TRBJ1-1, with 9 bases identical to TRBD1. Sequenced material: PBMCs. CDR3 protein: CSVSAGTGTTEAFF. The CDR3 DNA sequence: TGCAGCGTTTCTGCTGGGACAGGGACCACTGAAGCTTTCTTT.